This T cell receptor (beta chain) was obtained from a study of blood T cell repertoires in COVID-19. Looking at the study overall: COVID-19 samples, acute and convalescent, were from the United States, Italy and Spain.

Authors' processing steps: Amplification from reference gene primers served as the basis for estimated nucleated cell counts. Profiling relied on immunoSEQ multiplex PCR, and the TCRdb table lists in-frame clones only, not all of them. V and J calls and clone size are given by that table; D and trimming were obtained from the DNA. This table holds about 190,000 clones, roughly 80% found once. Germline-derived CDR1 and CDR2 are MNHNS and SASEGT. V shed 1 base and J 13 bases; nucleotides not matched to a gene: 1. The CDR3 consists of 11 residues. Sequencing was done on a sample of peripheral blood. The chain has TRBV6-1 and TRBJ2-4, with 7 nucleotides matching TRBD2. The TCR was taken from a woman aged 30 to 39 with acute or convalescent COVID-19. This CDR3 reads CASSEGLAQYF. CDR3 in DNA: TGTGCCAGCAGTGAAGGACTAGCACAGTACTTC.